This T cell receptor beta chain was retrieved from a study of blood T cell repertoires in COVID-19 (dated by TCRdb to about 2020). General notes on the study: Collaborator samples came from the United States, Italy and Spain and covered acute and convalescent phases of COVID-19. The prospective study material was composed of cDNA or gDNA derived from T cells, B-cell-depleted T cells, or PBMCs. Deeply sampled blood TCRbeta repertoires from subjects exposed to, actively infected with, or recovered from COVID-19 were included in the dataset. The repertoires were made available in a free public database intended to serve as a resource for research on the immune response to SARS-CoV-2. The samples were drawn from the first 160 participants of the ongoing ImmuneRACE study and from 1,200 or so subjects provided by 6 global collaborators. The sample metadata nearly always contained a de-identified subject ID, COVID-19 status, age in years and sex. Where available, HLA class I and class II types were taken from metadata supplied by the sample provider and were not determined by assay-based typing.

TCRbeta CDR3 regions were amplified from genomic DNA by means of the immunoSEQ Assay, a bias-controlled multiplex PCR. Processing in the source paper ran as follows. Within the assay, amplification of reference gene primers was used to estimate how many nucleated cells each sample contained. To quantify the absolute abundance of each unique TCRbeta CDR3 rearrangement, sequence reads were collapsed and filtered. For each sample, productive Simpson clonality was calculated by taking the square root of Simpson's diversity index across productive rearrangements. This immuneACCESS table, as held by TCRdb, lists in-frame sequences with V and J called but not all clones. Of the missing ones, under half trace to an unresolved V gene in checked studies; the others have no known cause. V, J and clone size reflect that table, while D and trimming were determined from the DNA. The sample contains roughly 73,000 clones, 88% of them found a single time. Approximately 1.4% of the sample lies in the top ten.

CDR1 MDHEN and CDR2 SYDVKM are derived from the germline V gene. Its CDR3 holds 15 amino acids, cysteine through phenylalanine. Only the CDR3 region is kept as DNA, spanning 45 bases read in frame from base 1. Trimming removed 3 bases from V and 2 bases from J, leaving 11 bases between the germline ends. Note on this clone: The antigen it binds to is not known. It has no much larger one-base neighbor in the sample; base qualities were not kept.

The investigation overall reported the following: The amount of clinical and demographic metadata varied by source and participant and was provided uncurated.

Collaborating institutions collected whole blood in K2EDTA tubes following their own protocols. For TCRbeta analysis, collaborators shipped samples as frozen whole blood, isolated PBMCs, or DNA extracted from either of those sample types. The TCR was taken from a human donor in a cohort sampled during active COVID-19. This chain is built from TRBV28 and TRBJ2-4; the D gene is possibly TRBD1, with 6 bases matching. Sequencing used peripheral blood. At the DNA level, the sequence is TGTGCCAGCAGTTTCCCTGGACAGTCCAAAAACATTCAGTACTTC. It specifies CASSFPGQSKNIQYF.